This T cell receptor beta chain is drawn from a study of blood T cell repertoires in COVID-19. Germline assignment: CDR1 SEHNR and CDR2 FQNEAQ (reference sequence). The length of the CDR3 is 15 residues. The germline V and J ends were trimmed by 2 bases and 4 bases, with 14 bases remaining between them. Sequencing was performed with immunoSEQ multiplex PCR; in TCRdb, only in-frame clones are kept and a portion is missing. The repertoire has about 130,000 clones, over 75% of them found once; the top ten carry 35% to 55%. The J gene is TRBJ1-2, the V gene TRBV7-9, with D perhaps matching TRBD1 (6 bases). The clonotype originates from a human donor in a cohort sampled during active COVID-19. The specimen was peripheral blood. The CDR3 loop is CASSLSGGVGYGYTF. The CDR3 DNA reads TGTGCCAGCAGCTTAAGCGGGGGCGTGGGCTATGGCTACACCTTC.